This TCR beta chain was documented in a study of identical twins. Study-wide findings and caveats: Weaker excess sharing between twins was seen in beta out-of-frame sequences. Twins shared out-of-frame alpha sequences with excess low generation probability.

V gave up 4 bases and J gave up 5 bases; unmatched junction bases: 7. This CDR3 spans 14 amino acids. Germline-derived CDR1 and CDR2 are SGHDN and FVKESK. Unique molecular identifiers were in the cDNA, with template-switch universal primer binding. TCRdb reanalysed the 5' RACE reads using MiXCR and keeps one entry per CDR3 protein. In the table there are some 320,000 distinct CDR3 sequences, around an eighth of which are singletons. This clonotype was observed a handful of times. The antigen is undetermined. The same specimen was also included in a second study, on yellow fever vaccine responses in identical twins. From that study: Vaccine-induced T cell responses in twins were reportedly observed to appear partly convergent, partly personalized.

The genes are TRBV14 and TRBJ2-5; TRBD1 agrees at 7 bases. The sample comprised CD8+ T cells sorted from blood. The sequence derives from a young woman in good health. The chain's CDR3 is CASSPQGWLETQYF. CDR3 bases: TGTGCCAGCAGCCCACAGGGGTGGTTGGAGACCCAGTACTTC.